This is a list of T cell receptor beta chains from one sample in a study of early T cells in non-severe SARS-CoV-2 infection. TCRdb reprocessed the 5' RACE reads with MiXCR, giving one entry per CDR3 protein. The sample lists tens of thousands of distinct CDR3 sequences; around 11% were seen once. Material: whole blood, obtained at baseline. The receptors come from an adult who was a healthcare worker with PCR-confirmed SARS-CoV-2 infection or an uninfected control (not recorded which). The CDR3 runs from the conserved cysteine through the conserved F or W. Fields, in order: V gene, clone size, D gene, CDR3 length, J gene, CDR3 DNA, CDR3 protein. The D gene is left open where the match is weak. Expanded clones are given a class, and other clones once, few, many or no size at all.

TRBV10-1	-	-	15	TRBJ2-3	TGCGCCAGCAGTGCCAGGGGGGGGAATGTCGATACGCAGTATTTT	CASSARGGNVDTQYF
TRBV20-1	many	-	16	TRBJ1-1	TGCAGTGCTAGAGATGGCAGGTGGGGGACGAACACTGAAGCTTTCTTT	CSARDGRWGTNTEAFF
TRBV6-5	-	TRBD1	15	TRBJ1-2	TGTGCCAGCAGTTATATCCCAGGGGGCATGTATGGCTACACCTTC	CASSYIPGGMYGYTF
TRBV5-6	few	TRBD1	13	TRBJ2-7	TGTGCCAGCAGCTTCAGACAGGGGAACGAGCAGTACTTC	CASSFRQGNEQYF
TRBV7-9	few	TRBD1	19	TRBJ1-2	TGTGCCAGCAGCTCAGCGGACAGGGGGCAATTCGCAATCGGCTATGGCTACACCTTC	CASSSADRGQFAIGYGYTF
TRBV28	many	-	13	TRBJ1-5	TGTGCCTCAAGGGGGGGAGCCCATCAGCCCCAGCATTTT	CASRGGAHQPQHF
TRBV12-3/TRBV12-4	-	-	13	TRBJ2-7	TGTGCCAGCAGCCCAACACGGTACTACGAGCAGTACTTC	CASSPTRYYEQYF
TRBV20-1	few	-	13	TRBJ2-1	TGCAGTGCTCCGGGATCCGAACGCAATGAGCAGTTCTTC	CSAPGSERNEQFF
TRBV3-1	few	-	13	TRBJ1-5	TGTGCCAGCAGCCAAGGGGGGGCGAGGCCCCAGCATTTT	CASSQGGARPQHF
TRBV28	many	TRBD2	12	TRBJ2-7	TGTGCCAGCAGTCAGACTAGCACCGTGCAGTACTTC	CASSQTSTVQYF
TRBV9	many	-	15	TRBJ2-1	TGTGCCAGCAGCGTAGAGTGGAGTAGGTACAATGAGCAGTTCTTC	CASSVEWSRYNEQFF
TRBV12-3/TRBV12-4	-	TRBD1	12	TRBJ2-1	TGTGCCAGCACAAAACAGGGGGGTGAGCAGTTCTTC	CASTKQGGEQFF
TRBV20-1	many	-	15	TRBJ2-1	TGCAGTGCTAGAGCGGGACACACTAGGGGCAATGAGCAGTTCTTC	CSARAGHTRGNEQFF
TRBV7-2	few	-	14	TRBJ2-5	TGTGCCAGCAGCCCCCTCGGTAGGGAAGAGACCCAGTACTTC	CASSPLGREETQYF
TRBV6-2/TRBV6-3	few	TRBD1	16	TRBJ2-7	TGTGCCAGCTCAATCCCGATCGGGACAGGGAGTGTAGAGCAGTACTTC	CASSIPIGTGSVEQYF
TRBV20-1	many	-	13	TRBJ2-3	TGCAGTGCCCCCCCCGGGCCTCCAGATACGCAGTATTTT	CSAPPGPPDTQYF
TRBV12-3/TRBV12-4	-	TRBD1	14	TRBJ1-4	TGTGCCAGCAGTCTACGGACAGGGGGGGAAAAACTGTTTTTT	CASSLRTGGEKLFF
TRBV7-2	few	-	14	TRBJ1-2	TGTGCCAGCATCATGGCTGGGGCAGGGGTCGGCTACACCTTC	CASIMAGAGVGYTF
TRBV11-2	-	-	14	TRBJ2-3	TGTGCCAGCAGCTTAACCTCCGGGGTTGATACGCAGTATTTT	CASSLTSGVDTQYF
TRBV5-1	many	-	14	TRBJ2-1	TGCGCCAGCAGTTTAACAGGGATAGGCGATGAGCAGTTCTTC	CASSLTGIGDEQFF
TRBV28	many	-	15	TRBJ2-6	TGTGCCAGCAGTCTCGGGGGCTCTGGGGCCAACGTCCTGACTTTC	CASSLGGSGANVLTF
TRBV29-1	many	-	10	TRBJ2-3	TGCAGCGTGGGCATAGATACGCAGTATTTT	CSVGIDTQYF
TRBV15	few	-	16	TRBJ2-4	TGTGCCACCAGCAGATCTTTCCAGCGGGCCAAAAACATTCAGTACTTC	CATSRSFQRAKNIQYF
TRBV20-1	-	-	13	TRBJ1-2	TGCAGTGCTAGGTTAACGGATAACTATGGCTACACCTTC	CSARLTDNYGYTF
TRBV19	-	-	16	TRBJ1-2	TGTGCCACGCACTCGGACACGGACGGTCGAAAGGGAGGCTACACCTTC	CATHSDTDGRKGGYTF
TRBV3-1	few	-	15	TRBJ1-5	TGTGCCAGCAGCCAAGATCCAGGGTACAATCAGCCCCAGCATTTT	CASSQDPGYNQPQHF
TRBV2	once	-	14	TRBJ1-1	TGTGCCAGCCTCCCCGGGCCAGCGAACACTGAAGCTTTCTTT	CASLPGPANTEAFF
TRBV6-1	-	TRBD2	15	TRBJ2-3	TGTGCCAGCAGTGAAGGACTAGCCTTCACAGATACGCAGTATTTT	CASSEGLAFTDTQYF
TRBV14	many	-	15	TRBJ2-3	TGTGCCAGCAGCGAATGGTTTGGGAGCACAGATACGCAGTATTTT	CASSEWFGSTDTQYF
TRBV5-1	many	-	13	TRBJ1-1	TGCGCCAGCAGTGGTCTCACTGACAGCCAGCGGGCTTTT	CASSGLTDSQRAF
TRBV6-5	-	-	17	TRBJ1-3	TGTGCCAGCAGTTACTCGATTCTGGGTCTCTCTGGAAACACCATATATTTT	CASSYSILGLSGNTIYF
TRBV3-1	many	TRBD1	14	TRBJ1-1	TGTGCCAGCAGCCAAGGACCGGGACAGATTGAAGCTTTCTTT	CASSQGPGQIEAFF
TRBV6-2/TRBV6-3	few	TRBD1	17	TRBJ1-5	TGTGCCAGCAGACCCCGGGACAGGGGAGAGGGCCATCAGCCCCAGCATTTT	CASRPRDRGEGHQPQHF
TRBV28	few	-	12	TRBJ2-2	TGTGCCACCCCCTCGAACACCGGGGAGCTGTTTTTT	CATPSNTGELFF
TRBV7-8	-	TRBD1	14	TRBJ2-3	TGTGCCAGCAGCTCCTGGGACAGGGAGGATACGCAGTATTTT	CASSSWDREDTQYF
TRBV28	-	-	14	TRBJ2-5	TGTGCCAGCAGAACCGGACAGTTTGTAGAGACCCAGTACTTC	CASRTGQFVETQYF
TRBV7-9	-	TRBD1	14	TRBJ2-7	TGTGCCAGCAGAGAGTTGGGACAGAACTACGAGCAGTACTTC	CASRELGQNYEQYF
TRBV5-1	many	-	16	TRBJ1-1	TGCGCCAGCAGCTTGGAGGTGGCCAGGGTGGGCACTGAAGCTTTCTTT	CASSLEVARVGTEAFF
TRBV18	many	-	13	TRBJ1-5	TGTGCCAGCTCACCTGGGTTGGATCAGCCCCAGCATTTT	CASSPGLDQPQHF
TRBV7-6	-	-	13	TRBJ2-3	TGTGCCAGCAGCTTAGAAGGGATAGATACGCAGTATTTT	CASSLEGIDTQYF
TRBV6-6	many	-	18	TRBJ1-3	TGTGCCAGCAGTTACTCGACGGTTGGTCAGAGCTCTGGAAACACCATATATTTT	CASSYSTVGQSSGNTIYF
TRBV28	few	-	11	TRBJ2-7	TGTGCCAGCAGTTTTACCCGAGAGCAGTACTTC	CASSFTREQYF
TRBV7-7	-	-	15	TRBJ2-1	TGTGCCAGCAGCCGGCGTTTGGGGTCCTACAATGAGCAGTTCTTC	CASSRRLGSYNEQFF
TRBV5-1	once	TRBD1	17	TRBJ2-7	TGCGCCAGCAGCCGAACAATAACAGGGGCGAGCTCCTACGAGCAGTACTTC	CASSRTITGASSYEQYF
TRBV5-5	-	TRBD2	14	TRBJ2-7	TGTGCCAGCAGCTTAACCGGGACTAGGGCCGAGCAGTACTTC	CASSLTGTRAEQYF
TRBV4-1	-	-	16	TRBJ1-1	TGCGCCAGCAGCCCGCCCGCTGGGACCCGTGTTACTGAAGCTTTCTTT	CASSPPAGTRVTEAFF
TRBV28	many	-	12	TRBJ1-1	TGTGCCAGCAGTTTACGCGGCACTGAAGCTTTCTTT	CASSLRGTEAFF
TRBV6-5	-	TRBD1	13	TRBJ1-3	TGTGCCACCGGACAGGCAGCGGGAAACACCATATATTTT	CATGQAAGNTIYF
TRBV3-1	few	-	13	TRBJ2-7	TGTGCCAGCAGCCAAGATTGGACCAGGGAGCAGTACTTC	CASSQDWTREQYF
TRBV7-9	-	TRBD1	13	TRBJ2-4	TGTGCCAGCAGCCAGGGGGTAAAAAACATTCAGTACTTC	CASSQGVKNIQYF